These 20 T cell receptor beta chains were sequenced from one sample in a study of cytomegalovirus exposure and HLA in healthy donors. The PCR contained 60 Vbeta and 13 Jbeta primers. Using immunoSEQ multiplex PCR, the repertoire was profiled, and TCRdb retains in-frame clones only, with some absent. The sample table sets out roughly 40,000 clones. The sequenced sample consisted of PBMCs. The receptor set was obtained from a male donor in good health and CMV-seronegative.

The chain has TRBV5-1 and TRBJ2-7; weak D call: TRBD1 (5 bases). This CDR3 region has 17 residues. Trimming took off 6 bases at V and 4 bases at J, with 26 bases between the two ends. Germline V gene sequence: CDR1 SGHRS, CDR2 YFSETQ. The DNA for the CDR3 is TGCGCCAGCAAGGGGCAGGCTCGCCTTCGTGGGGTTTACGAGCAGTACTTC. Encoded protein: CASKGQARLRGVYEQYF.

This rearrangement joins TRBV6-6 to TRBJ2-2; D unclear. Trimming pared 7 bases from V and 3 bases from J, leaving 9 bases between. CDR1 MNHNY and CDR2 SVGAGI come from the germline V gene (reference sequence). The CDR3 has 13 residues. The CDR3 region has the DNA TGTGCCAGCATGCAAGAGGACACCGGGGAGCTGTTTTTT. Residues: CASMQEDTGELFF.

This chain connects TRBV25-1 to TRBJ2-2, with 11 bases aligning to TRBD2. CDR1 MGHDK and CDR2 SYGVNS come from the germline V gene. V was pared by 1 base and J by 5 bases, with 6 bases of the junction left unmatched. This CDR3 has 17 amino acids. CDR3 coding DNA: TGTGCCAGCAGTGAATTAACTAGCGGGAGACGTACCGGGGAGCTGTTTTTT. Its protein product is CASSELTSGRRTGELFF.

The chain recombines TRBV10-3 with TRBJ1-1; D remains ambiguous. The CDR3 is 13 residues long. Trimming pared 5 bases from V and 0 bases from J, leaving 7 bases between. Per the germline V gene, CDR1 is ENHRY and CDR2 is SYGVKD. CDR3 residues: CAISLEMNTEAFF. CDR3 nucleotides: TGTGCCATCAGTTTGGAGATGAACACTGAAGCTTTCTTT.

The chain has TRBV6-5 and TRBJ1-5; maybe TRBD1 (5 bases). The CDR3 loop spans 13 amino acids. Per germline, CDR1 MNHEY and CDR2 SVGAGI. The V end lost 5 bases, the J end lost 5 bases, and 10 bases lay between the germline ends. In nucleotides, the CDR3 is TGTGCCAGCAGTGCAGGGAGGGATCAGCCCCAGCATTTT. It specifies CASSAGRDQPQHF.

The chain carries TRBV29-1 and TRBJ2-2, with 13 bases aligning to TRBD2. J was trimmed by 5 bases and V by 5 bases; bases with no gene match: 8. Germline V CDR1 and CDR2: SQVTM, ANQGSEA. The CDR3 runs 16 residues. This CDR3 is CSVPFQLAGGTGELFF. CDR3 DNA sequence: TGCAGCGTTCCCTTTCAACTAGCGGGAGGGACCGGGGAGCTGTTTTTT.

The V and J genes are TRBV28 and TRBJ1-1; 7 nucleotides line up with TRBD1. Germline CDR1 and CDR2: MDHEN and SYDVKM. The CDR3 runs to 12 residues. J was trimmed by 4 bases and V by 7 bases; bases with no gene match: 3. The CDR3 region is CASNYRGTEAFF. The CDR3 DNA follows: TGTGCCAGCAACTACAGGGGCACTGAAGCTTTCTTT.

This chain joins TRBV2 and TRBJ1-5; D gene ambiguous. Trimming pared 6 bases from V and 8 bases from J, leaving 14 bases between. Germline V CDR1 and CDR2: SNHLY, FYNNEI. CDR3 length: 13 amino acids. The CDR3 DNA reads as TGTGCCAGCAGGTGGGCAGCGGAGGAGCCCCAGCATTTT. Translated: CASRWAAEEPQHF.

The V call is TRBV30, the J call TRBJ2-7, with D unresolved. Between the trimmed V and J ends, which lost 0 bases and 3 bases, there was a span of 21 bases. Germline V CDR1 and CDR2: GTSNPN, SVGIG (reference sequence). There are 17 residues in the CDR3. The CDR3 DNA reads TGTGCCTGGAGTGTACCCCCCGAGCGAGGCATTTACTACGAGCAGTACTTC. Translation gives CAWSVPPERGIYYEQYF.

This sequence joins TRBV18 and TRBJ2-2, with TRBD2 identical over 7 bases. Germline V gene lookup returns CDR1 KGHSH and CDR2 LQKENI. After removal of 3 bases from V and 4 bases from J, the junction contained 8 bases not matched to a gene. This CDR3 is built from 16 residues. The chain's CDR3 is CASSPRASGATGELFF. DNA of the CDR3: TGTGCCAGCTCACCCCGGGCTAGCGGAGCCACCGGGGAGCTGTTTTTT.

The chain is built from TRBV5-6 and TRBJ1-1; weak D call: TRBD1 (6 bases). The CDR3 has 14 amino acids. CDR1 is SGHDT and CDR2 is YYEEEE in the germline V gene. The ends were cut back, 5 bases at V and 5 bases at J, with 16 bases in the middle. CDR3 in amino acids: CASRVNREFTEAFF. The CDR3 region has the DNA TGTGCCAGCAGAGTTAACAGGGAGTTTACTGAAGCTTTCTTT.

This rearrangement joins TRBV9 to TRBJ1-5; 7 bases map to TRBD1. Germline V CDR1 and CDR2: SGDLS, YYNGEE. The CDR3 has 14 amino acids. V gave up 2 bases and J gave up 6 bases; unmatched junction bases: 5. In nucleotides, the CDR3 is TGTGCCAGCAGCGTCGAGGGGGCGGCTCAGCCCCAGCATTTT. Translating gives CASSVEGAAQPQHF.

The chain combines TRBV9 with TRBJ2-2, with TRBD2 matching over 8 bases. The germline V gene encodes CDR1 SGDLS and CDR2 YYNGEE. V dropped 6 bases and J dropped 3; count of bases not matched to a gene: 10. There are 16 residues in the CDR3. The CDR3 loop reads CASTPLSGGDTGELFF. In DNA, the CDR3 is TGTGCCAGCACCCCTCTGTCGGGGGGGGACACCGGGGAGCTGTTTTTT.

The chain employs TRBV7-3 and TRBJ2-1; D is uncertain. The germline gives CDR1 SGHTA, CDR2 FQGTGA. V gave up 5 bases and J gave up 8 bases, with 16 bases separating them. CDR3 length: 14 amino acids. CDR3 coding DNA: TGTGCCAGCAGCCGAACTAATAGGTTGGATGAGCAGTTCTTC. Translating it yields CASSRTNRLDEQFF.

The J gene is TRBJ2-7, the V gene TRBV19, with TRBD2 as a possible D gene (5 bases). CDR3 length: 15 residues. The germline V gene encodes CDR1 LNHDA and CDR2 SQIVND (reference sequence). The V end was cut by 6 bases, the J end by 2 bases, with 17 bases between. The DNA of the CDR3 is TGTGCCAGTAGCCCCACTAGGGCCGTAGCCTACGAGCAGTACTTC. It codes for CASSPTRAVAYEQYF.

The rearrangement joins TRBV7-9 to TRBJ1-1; 7 bases agree with TRBD1. Looked up from germline, CDR1 is SEHNR and CDR2 is FQNEAQ (reference sequence). This CDR3 has 13 residues. V was clipped by 6 bases and J by 6 bases; unmatched bases: 7. The CDR3 is CASSQGVGAEAFF. DNA for the CDR3: TGTGCCAGCAGTCAGGGGGTAGGCGCTGAAGCTTTCTTT. Combining the CDR3 with reference TRBV7-9 and TRBJ1-1 gives the whole variable domain DTGVSQNPRHKITKRGQNVTFRCDPISEHNRLYWYRQTLGQGPEFLTYFQNEAQLEKSRLLSDRFSAERPKGSFSTLEIQRTEQGDSAMYLCASSQGVGAEAFFGQGTRLTVV.

V and J are TRBV2 and TRBJ1-5; TRBD1 aligns across 7 bases. Germline V gene sequence: CDR1 SNHLY, CDR2 FYNNEI. The CDR3 contains 15 residues. The V segment lost 5 bases and the J segment 4 bases; nucleotides outside the gene matches: 8. CDR3 DNA: TGTGCCAGCAGTCCTATCGGGACAGTTAATCAGCCCCAGCATTTT. It yields the protein CASSPIGTVNQPQHF.

The chain employs TRBV6-5 and TRBJ2-1; TRBD2 aligns across 10 bases. There are 16 residues in the CDR3. V shed 4 bases and J 12 bases; nucleotides not matched to a gene: 15. Germline-derived CDR1 and CDR2 are MNHEY and SVGAGI. CDR3: CASSFKAGGPSMGQFF. DNA of the CDR3: TGTGCCAGCAGTTTCAAAGCGGGAGGGCCCTCCATGGGGCAGTTCTTC.

This chain links TRBV30 with TRBJ2-1; TRBD2 matches at 8 bases. The CDR3 totals 16 residues. Germline V gene data show CDR1 as GTSNPN and CDR2 as SVGIG (reference sequence). The junction had 10 bases not matched to a gene; V was cut back by 1 base and J by 5 bases. Here the CDR3 DNA reads TGTGCCTGGAGTGGCCCCCGGACTAGCCCCCACAATGAGCAGTTCTTC. It codes for CAWSGPRTSPHNEQFF.

This chain uses TRBV7-3 with TRBJ2-5, with unresolved D. The CDR3 contains 14 residues. CDR1 and CDR2 (germline): SGHTA, FQGTGA. Trimming removed 2 bases at V and 3 bases at J, with 10 bases between. CDR3 in DNA: TGTGCCAGCAGCTTATTCGTGATAGAAGAGACCCAGTACTTC. It translates to CASSLFVIEETQYF.